This TCR beta chain was found in a study of blood T cell repertoires in COVID-19. V lost 6 bases to trimming and J lost 0 bases, with 15 bases between them. The CDR3 has 16 residues. Germline CDR1 LNHDA, CDR2 SQIVND (reference sequence). Here immunoSEQ multiplex PCR was the method, and the copy in TCRdb shows in-frame clones only, minus some. The sample has 350,000 to 450,000 clones; 75% to 90% are singletons. The material sequenced was peripheral blood. The chain carries TRBV19 and TRBJ2-1; D not certain. This TCR was recovered from a woman aged 55-75 years with COVID-19, enrolled during active disease. The DNA of the CDR3 is TGTGCCAGTAGCCTTTTTCGTGGTAGCTCCTACAATGAGCAGTTCTTC. The encoded protein is CASSLFRGSSYNEQFF.